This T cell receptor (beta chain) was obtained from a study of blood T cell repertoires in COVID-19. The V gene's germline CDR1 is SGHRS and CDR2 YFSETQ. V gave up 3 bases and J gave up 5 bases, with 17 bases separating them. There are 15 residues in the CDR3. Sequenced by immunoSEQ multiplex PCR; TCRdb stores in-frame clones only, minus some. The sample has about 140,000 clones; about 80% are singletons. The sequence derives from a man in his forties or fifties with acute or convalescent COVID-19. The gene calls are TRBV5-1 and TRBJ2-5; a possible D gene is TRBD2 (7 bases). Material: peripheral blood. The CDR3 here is CASSSWGGAFETQYF. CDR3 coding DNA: TGCGCCAGCAGCTCCTGGGGGGGGGCCTTTGAGACCCAGTACTTC.